This paragraph covers one TCR beta chain sequence. This clonotype was counted between two and nine times. The target of this receptor is not known. Base qualities are missing; no much larger clone stands one base away. This was a case-control study nested in a cohort of healthcare workers in London, UK, who had nasopharyngeal swab PCR tests and blood samples taken every week. Between 23 and 31 March 2020, the week of the UK lockdown, healthcare workers were enrolled and then followed up weekly for as long as 16 weeks. These data belong to a study of early T cells in non-severe SARS-CoV-2 infection (dated by TCRdb to the early 2020s). General notes on the study: Because TCR sequencing was done on bulk RNA from unsorted whole blood, the alpha and beta chains could not be paired. General findings and caveats noted by the study authors: Matching against VDJdb was skewed toward anti-spike CD8 responses, likely underestimated virus-specific expansions, and missed private and CD4 specificities.

The library was made by 5' RACE. The instrument given in TCRdb is NextSeq 500. To correct for sequencing error and PCR bias, the TCR library protocol tagged individual cDNA molecules with unique molecular identifiers. TCR alpha and beta chains were both sequenced, and the abundances of alpha and beta sequences in each sample were closely correlated with each other. The study's own analysis went as follows. Decombinator V4 was used to annotate the V gene, J gene and CDR3 of the TCR sequences. TCRs were defined as expanded if a significant change between any two time points was detected under a Poisson model with p below 0.0001. TCR abundances were normalised to the total number of TCRs sequenced per sample and expressed as counts per million. TRAV1-2 paired with TRAJ12, TRAJ20 or TRAJ33 defined MAIT TCRs, while TRAV10 paired with TRAJ18 defined iNKT TCRs. VDJdb, accessed on 1 November 2021, was searched for TCRs annotated for CMV, EBV and SARS-CoV-2, and TCRs annotated for more than one antigen were excluded. TCRdb redid the processing of the public reads, applying fastp at Q25 and MiXCR, and retained in-frame beta chains. CDR3 protein duplicates are merged, each entry listing the most common genes and DNA. The V and J calls follow TCRdb's processing rather than the paper's. Counted in this sample were some 58,000 distinct CDR3 sequences; roughly 14% of them appeared once. About 4.2% of the sample rests with the top ten.

CDR1 and CDR2, per the germline V gene (reference sequence), are GTSNPN and SVGIG. At the junction V is shortened by 3 bases and J by 0 bases, with 8 bases in between. The CDR3, from cysteine to phenylalanine, totals 13 residues. Only CDR3 DNA is held: 39 bases, read in frame from base 1. The sequenced material came from whole blood. The rearranged segments are TRBV30 and TRBJ1-1; the D gene remains uncertain. This sequence originates from an adult who was a healthcare worker with PCR-confirmed SARS-CoV-2 infection or an uninfected control (not recorded which). The CDR3 has the sequence CAWRGRVNTEAFF. The bases are TGTGCCTGGAGGGGTAGAGTGAACACTGAAGCTTTCTTT.